This is a list of T cell receptor beta chains from one sample in a study of molecular identifiers for immune sequencing clone quantification. TCRdb reprocessed the PCR reads with MiXCR, giving one entry per CDR3 protein. This sample carries under 650,000 distinct CDR3 sequences, less than 20% of them seen once, and the ten largest clones take about 0.9%. Sequenced material: naive CD8+ T cells from blood, with Jurkat cell RNA spiked in. These TCRs come from a human donor in good health. Some libraries in this study had Jurkat cell RNA spiked in. The CDR3 runs from the conserved cysteine through the conserved F or W. A D gene is named only where the DNA matches it firmly. Rows give clone size only sometimes, using once, few, many, or a class for an expanded clone.

j_call,v_call,d_call,clone_size,cdr3_aa,cdr3_nt
TRBJ2-7,TRBV6-5,.,few,CASSYKRRGSYEQYF,TGTGCCAGCAGTTACAAGAGGCGGGGTTCCTACGAGCAGTACTTC
TRBJ2-4,TRBV9,.,many,CASSSRDIPNIQYF,TGTGCCAGCAGCTCCCGGGACATTCCAAACATTCAGTACTTC
TRBJ2-7,TRBV4-3,.,many,CASSQFPGPTYEQYF,TGCGCCAGCAGCCAATTCCCGGGACCTACCTACGAGCAGTACTTC
TRBJ2-3,TRBV6-1,.,.,CASSLGEGVTDTQYF,TGTGCCAGCAGTCTTGGCGAGGGGGTCACAGATACGCAGTATTTT
TRBJ1-1,TRBV9,TRBD1,few,CAGSLLGTAGAFF,TGTGCCGGCAGCCTCCTAGGGACAGCCGGAGCTTTCTTT
TRBJ2-2,TRBV4-3,.,few,CASSQEVSGELFF,TGCGCCAGCAGCCAAGAAGTCTCCGGGGAGCTGTTTTTT
TRBJ2-7,TRBV6-2/TRBV6-3,.,few,CASSYLGSAEQYF,TGTGCCAGCAGTTATTTAGGATCGGCCGAGCAGTACTTC
TRBJ2-7,TRBV9,.,many,CASSPLLQGEQYF,TGTGCCAGCAGCCCCCTCCTGCAGGGCGAGCAGTACTTC
TRBJ2-2,TRBV28,TRBD1,many,CASSGTVVTGELFF,TGTGCCAGCAGTGGGACAGTTGTCACCGGGGAGCTGTTTTTT
TRBJ2-1,TRBV7-9,.,many,CASNGSPGTPSYNEQFF,TGTGCCAGCAATGGGTCTCCCGGGACTCCTTCCTACAATGAGCAGTTCTTC
TRBJ1-2,TRBV19,.,many,CASSQYGDTNYGYTF,TGTGCCAGTAGTCAGTACGGCGATACTAACTATGGCTACACCTTC
TRBJ2-5,TRBV5-1,.,many,CASSLAGAPETQYF,TGCGCCAGCAGCTTGGCCGGCGCCCCAGAGACCCAGTACTTC
TRBJ1-1,TRBV7-9,.,.,CASSLETRVPEAFF,TGTGCCAGCAGCTTAGAGACTAGGGTCCCTGAAGCTTTCTTT
TRBJ2-5,TRBV28,.,.,CASSLRGPRTSQETQYF,TGTGCCAGCAGTTTGCGTGGTCCCAGGACATCCCAAGAGACCCAGTACTTC
TRBJ2-7,TRBV11-2,TRBD1,.,CASSPQDRGSIEQYF,TGTGCCAGCAGCCCCCAGGACAGGGGATCGATCGAGCAGTACTTC
TRBJ1-1,TRBV29-1,.,many,CSVEESPWAEAFF,TGCAGCGTTGAAGAGTCCCCCTGGGCTGAAGCTTTCTTT
TRBJ2-7,TRBV21-1,.,.,CASSKNHYEQYF,TGTGCCAGCAGCAAAAACCATTACGAGCAGTACTTC
TRBJ2-4,TRBV2,.,many,CASSEGPLVHIQYF,TGTGCCAGCAGCGAGGGACCCTTGGTCCACATTCAGTACTTC
TRBJ1-1,TRBV11-2,.,.,CASSLNRQGIGLPTEAFF,TGTGCCAGCAGCTTAAATCGTCAGGGTATCGGTCTCCCCACTGAAGCTTTCTTT
TRBJ2-3,TRBV13,.,many,CASSAPGLPGGTDTQYF,TGTGCCAGCAGCGCCCCGGGACTCCCAGGGGGCACAGATACGCAGTATTTT
TRBJ1-6,TRBV20-1,.,few,CSARDSPGVLDSPLHF,TGCAGTGCTAGAGATAGTCCGGGTGTATTGGATTCACCCCTCCACTTT
TRBJ2-3,TRBV12-3/TRBV12-4,TRBD1,many,CASSLQGAGDTQYF,TGTGCCAGCAGCTTACAGGGGGCTGGAGATACGCAGTATTTT
TRBJ1-4,TRBV6-2/TRBV6-3,.,many,CASSYGTPLVDANEKLFF,TGTGCCAGCAGTTACGGGACACCTCTGGTGGACGCTAATGAAAAACTGTTTTTT
TRBJ2-7,TRBV4-2,TRBD2,.,CASSQDRASGFYEQYF,TGTGCCAGCAGCCAAGATCGGGCTAGCGGGTTCTACGAGCAGTACTTC
TRBJ1-5,TRBV6-5,.,many,CASSGGAWQPQHF,TGTGCCAGCAGTGGGGGAGCATGGCAGCCCCAGCATTTT
TRBJ2-2,TRBV6-2/TRBV6-3,.,few,CASNNDAGSRTGELFF,TGTGCCAGCAACAACGACGCAGGGAGTCGCACCGGGGAGCTGTTTTTT
TRBJ2-2,TRBV7-9,.,many,CASSHKPGGHTGELFF,TGTGCCAGCAGCCACAAGCCAGGGGGGCACACCGGGGAGCTGTTTTTT
TRBJ1-5,TRBV20-1,TRBD1,many,CSARDPRDSQPQHF,TGCAGTGCTAGAGATCCCCGGGACAGCCAGCCCCAGCATTTT
TRBJ2-5,TRBV4-3,TRBD1,few,CASSQDRGYEETQYF,TGCGCCAGCAGCCAGGACAGGGGATATGAGGAGACCCAGTACTTC
TRBJ2-4,TRBV3-1,.,many,CASSQDGGVASNIQYF,TGTGCCAGCAGCCAAGATGGTGGGGTGGCCTCAAACATTCAGTACTTC
TRBJ2-7,TRBV7-9,.,.,CASSSGSFSYEQYF,TGTGCCAGCAGCTCTGGCTCGTTTTCCTACGAGCAGTACTTC
TRBJ1-4,TRBV4-1,.,many,CASSRSGGSSNEKLFF,TGCGCCAGCAGCCGAAGCGGGGGCTCGTCTAATGAAAAACTGTTTTTT
TRBJ2-7,TRBV7-9,.,few,CASSLVGHQKTHEQYF,TGTGCCAGCAGCTTAGTAGGACACCAGAAGACCCACGAGCAGTACTTC
TRBJ2-3,TRBV18,TRBD1,few,CASSETGALSTQYF,TGTGCCAGCTCCGAGACAGGGGCCCTCAGTACGCAGTATTTT
TRBJ2-7,TRBV25-1,.,few,CASSEFGGYEQYF,TGTGCCAGCAGTGAGTTCGGGGGTTACGAGCAGTACTTC
TRBJ1-1,TRBV19,.,.,CASSISLNTGAFF,TGTGCCAGTAGTATTTCCTTGAACACTGGAGCTTTCTTT
TRBJ1-2,TRBV30,.,.,CACSTGNYGYTF,TGTGCCTGTTCCACAGGCAACTATGGCTACACCTTC
TRBJ2-1,TRBV29-1,TRBD2,many,CSVSKSSGDNEQFF,TGCAGCGTCTCCAAATCTAGCGGGGACAATGAGCAGTTCTTC
TRBJ2-7,TRBV7-9,TRBD2,.,CASSSGLAAYKQYF,TGTGCCAGCAGCTCAGGACTAGCGGCCTACAAGCAGTACTTC
TRBJ1-4,TRBV19,TRBD1,many,CASNSGTGLANEKLFF,TGTGCCAGTAACTCCGGGACAGGGTTGGCTAATGAAAAACTGTTTTTT
TRBJ2-7,TRBV7-9,.,many,CASSLQTQGNSYEQYF,TGTGCCAGCAGCTTACAGACGCAGGGCAACTCCTACGAGCAGTACTTC
TRBJ2-3,TRBV20-1,.,many,CSARRGEPTTDTQYF,TGCAGTGCTAGGCGGGGAGAACCTACCACAGATACGCAGTATTTT
TRBJ2-7,TRBV20-1,TRBD2,many,CSASPLAGGYEQYF,TGCAGTGCTAGTCCCCTAGCGGGGGGCTACGAGCAGTACTTC
TRBJ2-7,TRBV4-1,.,.,CASSQGEASYEQYF,TGCGCCAGCAGCCAAGGTGAAGCCTCCTACGAGCAGTACTTC
TRBJ2-2,TRBV20-1,.,many,CSARILAGELFF,TGCAGTGCTAGGATACTAGCCGGGGAGCTGTTTTTT
TRBJ1-1,TRBV4-3,.,many,CASSQDFQGNTEAFF,TGCGCCAGCAGCCAAGATTTTCAGGGTAACACTGAAGCTTTCTTT
TRBJ2-1,TRBV9,.,.,CASSGSLHRVSHSEQFF,TGTGCCAGCAGCGGGTCCCTCCACAGGGTTTCCCACAGTGAGCAGTTCTTC
TRBJ2-3,TRBV20-1,TRBD2,few,CSARDRGSGIWDTQYF,TGCAGTGCTAGAGATCGGGGTAGCGGGATTTGGGATACGCAGTATTTT
TRBJ1-5,TRBV6-1,.,many,CASSGGTGNQPQHF,TGTGCCAGCAGTGGTGGGACGGGCAATCAGCCCCAGCATTTT
TRBJ1-3,TRBV25-1,.,many,CASSSEGGNTIYF,TGTGCCAGCAGTTCGGAGGGGGGTAACACCATATATTTT
TRBJ1-1,TRBV7-8,.,many,CASSLGEGLAFF,TGTGCCAGCAGCTTAGGTGAGGGATTGGCTTTCTTT
TRBJ2-3,TRBV28,.,.,CASSLLSLVAPKGTDTQYF,TGTGCCAGCAGTTTACTTTCTCTGGTAGCGCCCAAGGGGACAGATACGCAGTATTTT
TRBJ2-7,TRBV5-4,.,.,CASSASREQYF,TGTGCCAGCAGCGCCAGTAGAGAGCAGTACTTC
TRBJ1-5,TRBV27,.,few,CASSPREGGPSNQPQHF,TGTGCCAGCAGTCCCCGGGAGGGCGGTCCGAGCAATCAGCCCCAGCATTTT
TRBJ2-1,TRBV16,.,.,CASSKAVGSSYNEQFF,TGTGCCAGCAGCAAAGCAGTAGGGAGCTCCTACAATGAGCAGTTCTTC
TRBJ2-7,TRBV6-2/TRBV6-3,.,few,CASSPRGLSYEQYF,TGTGCCAGCAGTCCAAGAGGGCTCTCCTACGAGCAGTACTTC
TRBJ2-7,TRBV5-6,TRBD1,many,CASSSDRGSSYEQYF,TGTGCCAGCAGCTCGGACAGGGGTTCTTCCTACGAGCAGTACTTC
TRBJ2-1,TRBV12-5,.,.,CASGLVTYNEQFF,TGTGCTAGTGGTTTGGTCACATACAATGAGCAGTTCTTC
TRBJ2-7,TRBV11-2,TRBD2,.,CASSLEKRGAYEQYF,TGTGCCAGCAGCTTAGAAAAGCGGGGGGCCTACGAGCAGTACTTC
TRBJ2-1,TRBV12-3/TRBV12-4,TRBD1,few,CASATPGQGINEQFF,TGTGCCAGCGCCACACCGGGACAGGGGATTAATGAGCAGTTCTTC